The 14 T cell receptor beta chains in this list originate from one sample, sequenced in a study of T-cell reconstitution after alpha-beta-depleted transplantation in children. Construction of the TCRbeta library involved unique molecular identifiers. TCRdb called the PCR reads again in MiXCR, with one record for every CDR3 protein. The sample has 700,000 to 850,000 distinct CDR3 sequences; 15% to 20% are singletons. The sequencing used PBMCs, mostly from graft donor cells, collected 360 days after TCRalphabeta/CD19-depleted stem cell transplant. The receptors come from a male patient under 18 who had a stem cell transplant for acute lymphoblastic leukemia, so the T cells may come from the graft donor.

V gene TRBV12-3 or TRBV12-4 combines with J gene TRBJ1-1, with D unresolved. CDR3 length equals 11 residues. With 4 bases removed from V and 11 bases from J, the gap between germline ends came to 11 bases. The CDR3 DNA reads TGTGCCAGCAGTTACTATTCGGGGGCTTTCTTT. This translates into CASSYYSGAFF.

The CDR3 protein is CASSSGSGRYNEQFF. CDR3 nucleotides: TGTGCCAGCAGCTCGGGGAGCGGGCGCTACAATGAGCAGTTCTTC. The rearrangement joins TRBV6-1 to TRBJ2-1; possibly TRBD2 for D (6 bases). V dropped 6 bases and J dropped 3 bases, with 15 bases sitting between them. The V gene's germline CDR1 is MNHNS and CDR2 SASEGT. The length of the CDR3 is 15 residues.

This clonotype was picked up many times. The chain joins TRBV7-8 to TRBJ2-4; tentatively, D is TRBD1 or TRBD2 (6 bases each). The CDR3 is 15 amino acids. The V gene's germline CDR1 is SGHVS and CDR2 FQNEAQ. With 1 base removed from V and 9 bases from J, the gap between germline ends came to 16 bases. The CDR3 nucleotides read TGTGCCAGCAGCTTAGGAGGTTTGGGGGGCGGCATTCAGTACTTC. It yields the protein CASSLGGLGGGIQYF.

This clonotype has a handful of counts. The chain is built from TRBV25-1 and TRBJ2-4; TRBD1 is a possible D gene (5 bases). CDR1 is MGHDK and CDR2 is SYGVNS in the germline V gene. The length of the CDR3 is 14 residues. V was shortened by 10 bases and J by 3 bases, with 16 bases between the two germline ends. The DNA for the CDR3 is TGTGCCACTACCGGCGCAGGACACAAAAACATTCAGTACTTC. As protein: CATTGAGHKNIQYF. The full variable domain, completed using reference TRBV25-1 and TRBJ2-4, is EADIYQTPRYLVIGTGKKITLECSQTMGHDKMYWYQQDPGMELHLIHYSYGVNSTEKGDLSSESTVSRIRTEHFPLTLESARPSHTSQYLCATTGAGHKNIQYFGAGTRLSVL.

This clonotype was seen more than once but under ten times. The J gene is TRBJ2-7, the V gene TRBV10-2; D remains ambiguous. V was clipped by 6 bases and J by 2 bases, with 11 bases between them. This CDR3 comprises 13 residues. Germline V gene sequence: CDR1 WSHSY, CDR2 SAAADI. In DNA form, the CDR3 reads TGCGCCAGCAGACAACAATTAGCCTACGAGCAGTACTTC. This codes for CASRQQLAYEQYF.

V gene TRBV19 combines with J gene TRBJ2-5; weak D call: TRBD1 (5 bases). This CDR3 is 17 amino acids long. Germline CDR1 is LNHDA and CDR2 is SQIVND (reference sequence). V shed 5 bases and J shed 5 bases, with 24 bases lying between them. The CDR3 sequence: CASSPWGVETPTETQYF. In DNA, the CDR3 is TGTGCCAGTAGTCCTTGGGGCGTCGAAACTCCGACGGAGACCCAGTACTTC. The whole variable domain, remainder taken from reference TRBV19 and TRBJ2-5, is DGGITQSPKYLFRKEGQNVTLSCEQNLNHDAMYWYRQDPGQGLRLIYYSQIVNDFQKGDIAEGYSVSREKKESFPLTVTSAQKNPTAFYLCASSPWGVETPTETQYFGPGTRLLVL.

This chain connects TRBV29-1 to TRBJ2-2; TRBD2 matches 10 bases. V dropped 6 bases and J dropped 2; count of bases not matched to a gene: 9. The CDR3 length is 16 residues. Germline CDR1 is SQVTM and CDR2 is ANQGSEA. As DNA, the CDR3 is TGCAGCGTCCGCAAGACTAGCGGGTTCAACACCGGGGAGCTGTTTTTT. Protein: CSVRKTSGFNTGELFF.

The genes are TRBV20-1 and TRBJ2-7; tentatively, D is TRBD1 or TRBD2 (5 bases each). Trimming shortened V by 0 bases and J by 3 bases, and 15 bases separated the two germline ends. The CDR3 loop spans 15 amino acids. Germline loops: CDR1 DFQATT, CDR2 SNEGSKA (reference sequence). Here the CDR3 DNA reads TGCAGTGCTAGAGAAACGGGACGGCGTATCTACGAGCAGTACTTC. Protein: CSARETGRRIYEQYF.

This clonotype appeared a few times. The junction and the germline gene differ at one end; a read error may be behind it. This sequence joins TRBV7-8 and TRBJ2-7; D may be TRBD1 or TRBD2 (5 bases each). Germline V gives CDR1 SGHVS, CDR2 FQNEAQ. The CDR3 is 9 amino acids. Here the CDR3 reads CASSPGQGF. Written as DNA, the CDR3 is TGTGCCAGCAGCCCGGGGCAGGGCTTC.

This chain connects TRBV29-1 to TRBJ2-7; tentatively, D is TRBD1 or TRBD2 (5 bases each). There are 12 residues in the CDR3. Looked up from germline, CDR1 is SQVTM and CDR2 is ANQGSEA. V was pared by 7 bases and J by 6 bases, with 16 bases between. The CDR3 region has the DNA TGCAGCGCGACCGGGACCCACATCGAGCAGTACTTC. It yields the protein CSATGTHIEQYF.

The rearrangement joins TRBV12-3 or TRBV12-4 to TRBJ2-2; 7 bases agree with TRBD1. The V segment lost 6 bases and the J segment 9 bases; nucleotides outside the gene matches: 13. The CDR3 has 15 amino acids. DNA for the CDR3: TGTGCCAGCAGGTACAGGGGATCCCCGTTCCGGGAGCTGTTTTTT. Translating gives CASRYRGSPFRELFF.

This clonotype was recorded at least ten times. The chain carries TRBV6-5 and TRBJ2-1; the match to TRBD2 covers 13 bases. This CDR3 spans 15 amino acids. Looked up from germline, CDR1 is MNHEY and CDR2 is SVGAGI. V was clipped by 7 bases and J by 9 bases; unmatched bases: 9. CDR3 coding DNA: TGTGCCAGCAAAAGCGGGACTAGCGGGACCCGTGAGCAGTTCTTC. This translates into CASKSGTSGTREQFF.

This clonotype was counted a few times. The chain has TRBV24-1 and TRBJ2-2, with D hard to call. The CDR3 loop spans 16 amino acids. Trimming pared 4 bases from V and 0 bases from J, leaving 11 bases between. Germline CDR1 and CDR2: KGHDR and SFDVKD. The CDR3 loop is CATSEAGIANTGELFF. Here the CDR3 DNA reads TGTGCCACCAGTGAGGCAGGAATAGCGAACACCGGGGAGCTGTTTTTT.

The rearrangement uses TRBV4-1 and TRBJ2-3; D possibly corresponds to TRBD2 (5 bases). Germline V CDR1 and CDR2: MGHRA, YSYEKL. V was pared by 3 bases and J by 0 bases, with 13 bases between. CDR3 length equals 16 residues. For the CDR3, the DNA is TGCGCCAGCAGCCATAGACTGACTACTAGCACAGATACGCAGTATTTT. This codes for CASSHRLTTSTDTQYF.